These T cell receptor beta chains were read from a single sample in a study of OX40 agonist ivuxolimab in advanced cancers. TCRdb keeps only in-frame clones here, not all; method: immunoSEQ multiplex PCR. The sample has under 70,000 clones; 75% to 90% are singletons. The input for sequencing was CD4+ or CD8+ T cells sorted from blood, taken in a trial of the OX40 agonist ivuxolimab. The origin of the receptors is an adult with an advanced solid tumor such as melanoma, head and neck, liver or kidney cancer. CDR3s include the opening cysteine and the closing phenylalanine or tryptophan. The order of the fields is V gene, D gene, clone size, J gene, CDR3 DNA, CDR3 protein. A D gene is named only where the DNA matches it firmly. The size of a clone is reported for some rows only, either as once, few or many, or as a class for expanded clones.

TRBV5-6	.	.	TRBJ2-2	TGTGCCAGCAGCCCCGCTAGTTTGAACACCGGGGAGCTGTTTTTT	CASSPASLNTGELFF
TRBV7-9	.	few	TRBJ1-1	TGTGCCAGCAGCTTGGGGGAAGTTTCAGCTTTCTTT	CASSLGEVSAFF
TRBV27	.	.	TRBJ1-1	TGTGCCAGCAGTTTACGCGGGGGCACTGAAGCTTTCTTT	CASSLRGGTEAFF
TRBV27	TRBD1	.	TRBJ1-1	TGTGCCAGCAGTTCGCCAAACAGGGGGAGATACACTGAAGCTTTCTTT	CASSSPNRGRYTEAFF
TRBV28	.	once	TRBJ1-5	TGTGCCAGCAGATCAGAGGGGCTAGGCAATCAGCCCCAGCATTTT	CASRSEGLGNQPQHF
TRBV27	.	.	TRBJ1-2	TGTGCCAGCAGACTACTGGGAAGAGAGGGCTACACCTTC	CASRLLGREGYTF
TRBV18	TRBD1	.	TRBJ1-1	TGTGCCAGCTCACCTACAGGGGGGGACACTGAAGCTTTCTTT	CASSPTGGDTEAFF
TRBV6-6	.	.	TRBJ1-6	TGTGCCAGCAGTTACGCCAGATCACCCCTCCACTTT	CASSYARSPLHF
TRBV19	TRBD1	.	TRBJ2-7	TGTGCCAGTAGTATGGGGACAGCACTTTACTCCTACGAGCAGTACTTC	CASSMGTALYSYEQYF
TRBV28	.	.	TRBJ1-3	TGTGCCAGCAGCAAAGGGGACTCTGGAAACACCATATATTTT	CASSKGDSGNTIYF
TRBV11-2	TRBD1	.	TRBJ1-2	TGTGCCAGCAGCTTGGCCCCTTCAGGGGGGGAACGTGGCTACACCTTC	CASSLAPSGGERGYTF
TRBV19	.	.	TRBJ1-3	TGTGCCAGTAATGATCCAGGGAGCTCTGGAAACACCATATATTTT	CASNDPGSSGNTIYF
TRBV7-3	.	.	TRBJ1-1	TGTGCCAGCAGCCCGGGGGCGAACACTGAAGCTTTCTTT	CASSPGANTEAFF
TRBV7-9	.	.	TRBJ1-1	TGTGCCAGCAGCTTAGCTAGCGTAGCGGACACTGAAGCTTTCTTT	CASSLASVADTEAFF
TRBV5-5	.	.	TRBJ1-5	TGTGCCAGCAGCTCCGGTGCCAGCAATCAGCCCCAGCATTTT	CASSSGASNQPQHF